The next 28 T cell receptor beta chains were all read from a single sample in a study of cytomegalovirus exposure and HLA in healthy donors. 13 Jbeta primers and 60 Vbeta primers were used for the PCR. The protocol was immunoSEQ multiplex PCR, while the TCRdb copy is restricted to in-frame clones and leaves out a portion. The sample holds about 200,000 clones, about 86% seen once. The sequenced material came from PBMCs. The origin of the receptors is a woman in her 30s in good health and CMV-seronegative.

V gene TRBV5-4 combines with J gene TRBJ2-5; TRBD1 aligns across 11 bases. The CDR3 consists of 15 residues. With V trimmed by 2 bases and J by 3 bases, 3 bases remained unmatched. Germline CDR1 and CDR2: SGHNT and YYREEE (reference sequence). CDR3 region: CASSLPGQGEETQYF. As DNA, the CDR3 is TGTGCCAGCAGCTTACCGGGACAGGGGGAAGAGACCCAGTACTTC.

This clone appeared a single time. CDR3 sequence (DNA): TGTGCCAGCAGTTGGGGGCAGGACAATCAGCCCCAGCATTTT. Protein: CASSWGQDNQPQHF. V usage is TRBV28 and J usage is TRBJ1-5; TRBD1 might be the D (6 bases). CDR3 size: 14 residues. Trimming removed 4 bases at V and 3 bases at J, with 10 bases between. Germline V gene data show CDR1 as MDHEN and CDR2 as SYDVKM.

The V gene is TRBV28, the J gene TRBJ1-1; D is possibly TRBD1 (6 bases). The CDR3 loop spans 14 amino acids. The V gene's germline CDR1 is MDHEN and CDR2 SYDVKM. Deletions cut 8 bases from V and 10 bases from J, with 23 bases between. CDR3 nucleotide sequence: TGTGCCAGCCATTTTGCCGGCGGGGGGCGGGGAGCTTTCTTT. Protein: CASHFAGGGRGAFF.

The chain joins TRBV15 to TRBJ2-7, with 11 bases lining up with TRBD2. Germline CDR1 LNHNV, CDR2 YYDKDF (reference sequence). The CDR3 has 15 residues. The trim removed 5 bases at V and 3 bases at J, leaving 6 bases unmatched. This CDR3 is CATSPRLAGGYEQYF. CDR3 DNA: TGTGCCACCAGCCCCCGGCTAGCGGGAGGCTACGAGCAGTACTTC.

The gene calls are TRBV4-1 and TRBJ2-7; tentatively, D is TRBD1 (6 bases). Germline V lookup: CDR1 MGHRA, CDR2 YSYEKL. V shed 1 base and J shed 0 bases, with 10 bases lying between them. This CDR3 is 15 amino acids long. This CDR3 is CASSQGRQDSYEQYF. Here the CDR3 DNA reads TGCGCCAGCAGCCAAGGGCGACAGGACTCCTACGAGCAGTACTTC.

V usage is TRBV2 and J usage is TRBJ2-3; D is perhaps TRBD1 (6 bases). With 8 bases removed from V and 1 base from J, the gap between germline ends came to 25 bases. The germline V gene encodes CDR1 SNHLY and CDR2 FYNNEI. CDR3 length: 18 amino acids. CDR3 DNA: TGTGCCAGCCTGATCGAAGGGTCGACAGGTCGTGGCACAGATACGCAGTATTTT. Translating gives CASLIEGSTGRGTDTQYF. The entire variable domain, with the rest obtained from reference TRBV2 and TRBJ2-3, is as follows: EPEVTQTPSHQVTQMGQEVILRCVPISNHLYFYWYRQILGQKVEFLVSFYNNEISEKSEIFDDQFSVERPDGSNFTLKIRSTKLEDSAMYFCASLIEGSTGRGTDTQYFGPGTRLTVL.

The rearrangement uses TRBV5-5 and TRBJ1-5; 7 nucleotides agree with TRBD1. With 2 bases clipped from V and 3 bases from J, the junction kept 5 bases outside the gene matches. Germline V gene lookup returns CDR1 SGHKS and CDR2 YYEKEE (reference sequence). The CDR3 has 15 residues. The CDR3 spells CASSFWDRVNQPQHF. CDR3 nucleotides: TGTGCCAGCAGCTTTTGGGACAGAGTCAATCAGCCCCAGCATTTT.

This clone showed up just once. Here the CDR3 DNA reads TGCGCCAGCAGCCAATTAACAGGGGATCGGCACGAGCAGTACTTC. It encodes CASSQLTGDRHEQYF. The V gene is TRBV4-1, the J gene TRBJ2-7; 7 nucleotides line up with TRBD1. The trim removed 2 bases at V and 5 bases at J, leaving 9 bases unmatched. This CDR3 has 15 residues. The germline V gene has CDR1 MGHRA and CDR2 YSYEKL.

The rearrangement joins TRBV5-4 to TRBJ2-2; 10 bases are shared with TRBD2. This CDR3 contains 14 residues. Germline-derived CDR1 and CDR2 are SGHNT and YYREEE (reference sequence). J gave up 5 bases and V 4 bases, and 2 bases lay outside the gene matches. CDR3 protein: CASSRTSGTGELFF. As DNA, the CDR3 is TGTGCCAGCAGCCGGACTAGCGGTACCGGGGAGCTGTTTTTT. Complete variable domain (other parts from reference TRBV5-4 and TRBJ2-2): ETGVTQSPTHLIKTRGQQVTLRCSSQSGHNTVSWYQQALGQGPQFIFQYYREEENGRGNFPPRFSGLQFPNYSSELNVNALELDDSALYLCASSRTSGTGELFFGEGSRLTVL.

V is TRBV29-1 and J is TRBJ1-4; the D gene is possibly TRBD1 (5 bases). The CDR3 consists of 12 residues. Germline CDR1 is SQVTM and CDR2 is ANQGSEA. V lost 5 bases and J lost 4, with 8 bases in between. The CDR3 protein is CSVRQINEKLFF. The CDR3 DNA reads TGCAGCGTTAGACAGATTAATGAAAAACTGTTTTTT.

The J gene is TRBJ1-3, the V gene TRBV28, with no clear D. This CDR3 has 15 amino acids. Germline V CDR1 and CDR2: MDHEN, SYDVKM. Deletions cut 7 bases from V and 2 bases from J, with 15 bases between. CDR3 DNA: TGTGCCAGCACCGATGGACGGGAGGCTGGAAACACCATATATTTT. Its translation: CASTDGREAGNTIYF.

The CDR3 region is CSARTGGEQYF. The CDR3 DNA reads as TGCAGTGCCCGGACAGGGGGCGAGCAGTACTTC. The rearrangement uses TRBV20-1 and TRBJ2-7; 10 positions match TRBD1. The CDR3 runs to 11 residues. Trimming removed 6 bases from V and 6 bases from J; junction bases left unmatched: 2. The V gene's germline CDR1 is DFQATT and CDR2 SNEGSKA (reference sequence).

The DNA for the CDR3 is TGTGCCAGCAGCTGGGGACAGGGAGATACGCAGTATTTT. As protein: CASSWGQGDTQYF. The chain couples TRBV11-3 to TRBJ2-3; 9 nucleotides line up with TRBD1. There are 13 residues in the CDR3. Trimming cost V 4 bases and J 5 bases; bases outside gene matches: 1. Germline CDR1 is SGHNT and CDR2 is YENEEA.

V usage is TRBV6-5 and J usage is TRBJ2-5; 10 bases are a match to TRBD1. Per germline, CDR1 MNHEY and CDR2 SVGAGI. V dropped 5 bases and J dropped 5; count of bases not matched to a gene: 8. The CDR3 length is 15 residues. CDR3 protein: CASSQRQGAWETQYF. The CDR3 nucleotides are TGTGCCAGCAGTCAGCGACAGGGGGCTTGGGAGACCCAGTACTTC.

The rearrangement links TRBV18 to TRBJ2-7; possibly TRBD1 for D (5 bases). This CDR3 spans 16 amino acids. CDR1 is KGHSH and CDR2 is LQKENI in the germline V gene. With 3 bases removed from V and 3 bases from J, the gap between germline ends came to 18 bases. The CDR3 sequence: CASSPETAWGLYEQYF. The CDR3 coding sequence is TGTGCCAGCTCACCGGAGACAGCCTGGGGCCTCTACGAGCAGTACTTC.

The V gene is TRBV19, the J gene TRBJ1-1; D perhaps matches TRBD1 (6 bases). V shed 3 bases and J shed 2 bases, with 16 bases lying between them. From germline, CDR1 is LNHDA and CDR2 SQIVND (reference sequence). The length of the CDR3 is 16 residues. CDR3 residues: CASSMFPAGGNTEAFF. Here the CDR3 DNA reads TGTGCCAGTAGTATGTTCCCAGCGGGGGGCAACACTGAAGCTTTCTTT.

This clone has just one count. The chain employs TRBV30 and TRBJ1-1; D ambiguous. From germline, CDR1 is GTSNPN and CDR2 SVGIG (reference sequence). V lost 2 bases to trimming and J lost 0 bases, with 4 bases between them. This CDR3 has 12 amino acids. CDR3 nucleotides: TGTGCCTGGAGTCTCCTGAACACTGAAGCTTTCTTT. Amino acids: CAWSLLNTEAFF.

The chain is built from TRBV7-2 and TRBJ2-1; weak D call: TRBD2 (6 bases). CDR1 is SGHTA, CDR2 FQGNSA, per germline. The V and J ends lost 3 bases and 9 bases respectively, with 9 bases between them. This CDR3 has 12 amino acids. Here the CDR3 DNA reads TGTGCCAGCAGCTTGGACTATTTTGAGCAGTTCTTC. Translated, it gives CASSLDYFEQFF. Full variable domain (missing parts from reference TRBV7-2 and TRBJ2-1): GAGVSQSPSNKVTEKGKDVELRCDPISGHTALYWYRQSLGQGLEFLIYFQGNSAPDKSGLPSDRFSAERTGGSVSTLTIQRTQQEDSAVYLCASSLDYFEQFFGPGTRLTVL.

The CDR3 reads CASSYSGTGGETQYF. CDR3 nucleotide sequence: TGTGCCAGCAGCTACTCCGGGACAGGGGGAGAGACCCAGTACTTC. The chain employs TRBV5-6 and TRBJ2-5, with 11 nucleotides matching TRBD1. This CDR3 has 15 residues. V was pared by 3 bases and J by 4 bases, with 5 bases of the junction left unmatched. The germline CDR1 and CDR2 sequences are SGHDT and YYEEEE.

The J gene is TRBJ1-1, the V gene TRBV5-4, with TRBD1 matching over 8 bases. Germline CDR1 is SGHNT and CDR2 is YYREEE (reference sequence). The CDR3 length is 13 residues. Here the CDR3 reads CATKDRVNTEAFF. The CDR3 bases are TGTGCAACAAAGGACAGGGTGAACACTGAAGCTTTCTTT.

This clone was observed a single time. The chain links TRBV5-1 to TRBJ2-7; a possible D gene is TRBD2 (6 bases). CDR3 length: 17 residues. Germline CDR1 SGHRS, CDR2 YFSETQ. V lost 2 bases and J 2 bases, leaving 20 bases between the germline ends. The CDR3 here is CASSLDSSVAAPYEQYF. The DNA for the CDR3 is TGCGCCAGCAGCTTAGATTCGAGCGTAGCGGCCCCCTACGAGCAGTACTTC.

The genes are TRBV30 and TRBJ2-1, with D hard to call. Germline CDR1 and CDR2: GTSNPN and SVGIG (reference sequence). The CDR3 runs 12 residues. The V gene lost 0 bases and the J gene lost 7 bases, with 7 bases spanning the gap. The CDR3 here is CAWSVTTNEQFF. The CDR3 bases are TGTGCCTGGAGTGTGACGACTAATGAGCAGTTCTTC.

V is TRBV6-5 and J is TRBJ1-1; D remains ambiguous. The CDR3 contains 11 residues. CDR1 and CDR2 (germline): MNHEY, SVGAGI. Trimming left V 8 bases short and J 5 bases short, with 9 bases between. The CDR3 bases are TGTGCCAGCCGAAGGAGTACTGAAGCTTTCTTT. This translates into CASRRSTEAFF.

The chain recombines TRBV5-1 with TRBJ2-5; TRBD1 aligns across 12 bases. Germline V CDR1 and CDR2: SGHRS, YFSETQ. The CDR3 spans 16 residues. Trimming took 0 bases from V and 5 from J; bases not matched to a gene: 5. CDR3 in DNA: TGCGCCAGCAGCTTGGGGGGGACAGGGGGCCAGGAGACCCAGTACTTC. Residues: CASSLGGTGGQETQYF.

The chain links TRBV5-6 to TRBJ1-2; a possible D gene is TRBD1 (5 bases). In germline, CDR1 is SGHDT, CDR2 YYEEEE. CDR3 length: 17 residues. V dropped 0 bases and J dropped 5 bases, with 20 bases sitting between them. The CDR3 region is CASSLGGMTARPYGYTF. The CDR3 DNA follows: TGTGCCAGCAGCTTGGGGGGCATGACAGCACGCCCTTATGGCTACACCTTC. Full variable domain (missing parts from reference TRBV5-6 and TRBJ1-2): DAGVTQSPTHLIKTRGQQVTLRCSPKSGHDTVSWYQQALGQGPQFIFQYYEEEERQRGNFPDRFSGHQFPNYSSELNVNALLLGDSALYLCASSLGGMTARPYGYTFGSGTRLTVV.

As DNA, the CDR3 is TGCGCCAGCAGCCAAGGCCAGGGTCTCTACGAGCAGTACTTC. This encodes CASSQGQGLYEQYF. This sequence joins TRBV4-1 and TRBJ2-7, with D maybe TRBD1 (5 bases). Per the germline V gene, CDR1 is MGHRA and CDR2 is YSYEKL. CDR3 length: 14 amino acids. Trimming stripped 1 base from V and 3 bases from J, with 10 bases between.

This clone occurred a few times. The chain recombines TRBV6-5 with TRBJ2-3, with a possible D match to TRBD2 (6 bases). Per the germline V gene, CDR1 is MNHEY and CDR2 is SVGAGI. The CDR3 consists of 14 residues. V lost 2 bases, J lost 1 base, and 7 bases lay in between. This CDR3 reads CASSYASGTDTQYF. CDR3 bases: TGTGCCAGCAGTTACGCTAGCGGCACAGATACGCAGTATTTT.

The genes are TRBV30 and TRBJ1-1; no definite D call. The V end was cut by 0 bases, the J end by 0 bases, with 5 bases between. The V gene's germline CDR1 is GTSNPN and CDR2 SVGIG (reference sequence). This CDR3 has 13 residues. The CDR3 DNA follows: TGTGCCTGGAGTGTGACTGTGAACACTGAAGCTTTCTTT. Protein: CAWSVTVNTEAFF.